This section outlines one TCR beta chain sequence together with its context. Per germline, CDR1 MNHEY and CDR2 SVGAGI. CDR3 length: 15 amino acids. V was clipped by 6 bases and J by 6 bases, with 17 bases between them. The data belong to a study of blood T cell repertoires in COVID-19. Assay: immunoSEQ multiplex PCR; the TCRdb copy retains only in-frame clones and omits some. Of 100,000 to 150,000 clones listed, almost 90% are singletons. The chain is built from TRBV6-5 and TRBJ2-2; D is perhaps TRBD1 (6 bases). This clonotype was sampled from a woman between 50 and 59 years old with active or convalescent COVID-19. Sequenced: peripheral blood. This chain's CDR3 is CASRWYRESPGELFF. The CDR3 DNA reads TGTGCCAGCAGGTGGTACAGGGAGTCGCCCGGGGAGCTGTTTTTT.